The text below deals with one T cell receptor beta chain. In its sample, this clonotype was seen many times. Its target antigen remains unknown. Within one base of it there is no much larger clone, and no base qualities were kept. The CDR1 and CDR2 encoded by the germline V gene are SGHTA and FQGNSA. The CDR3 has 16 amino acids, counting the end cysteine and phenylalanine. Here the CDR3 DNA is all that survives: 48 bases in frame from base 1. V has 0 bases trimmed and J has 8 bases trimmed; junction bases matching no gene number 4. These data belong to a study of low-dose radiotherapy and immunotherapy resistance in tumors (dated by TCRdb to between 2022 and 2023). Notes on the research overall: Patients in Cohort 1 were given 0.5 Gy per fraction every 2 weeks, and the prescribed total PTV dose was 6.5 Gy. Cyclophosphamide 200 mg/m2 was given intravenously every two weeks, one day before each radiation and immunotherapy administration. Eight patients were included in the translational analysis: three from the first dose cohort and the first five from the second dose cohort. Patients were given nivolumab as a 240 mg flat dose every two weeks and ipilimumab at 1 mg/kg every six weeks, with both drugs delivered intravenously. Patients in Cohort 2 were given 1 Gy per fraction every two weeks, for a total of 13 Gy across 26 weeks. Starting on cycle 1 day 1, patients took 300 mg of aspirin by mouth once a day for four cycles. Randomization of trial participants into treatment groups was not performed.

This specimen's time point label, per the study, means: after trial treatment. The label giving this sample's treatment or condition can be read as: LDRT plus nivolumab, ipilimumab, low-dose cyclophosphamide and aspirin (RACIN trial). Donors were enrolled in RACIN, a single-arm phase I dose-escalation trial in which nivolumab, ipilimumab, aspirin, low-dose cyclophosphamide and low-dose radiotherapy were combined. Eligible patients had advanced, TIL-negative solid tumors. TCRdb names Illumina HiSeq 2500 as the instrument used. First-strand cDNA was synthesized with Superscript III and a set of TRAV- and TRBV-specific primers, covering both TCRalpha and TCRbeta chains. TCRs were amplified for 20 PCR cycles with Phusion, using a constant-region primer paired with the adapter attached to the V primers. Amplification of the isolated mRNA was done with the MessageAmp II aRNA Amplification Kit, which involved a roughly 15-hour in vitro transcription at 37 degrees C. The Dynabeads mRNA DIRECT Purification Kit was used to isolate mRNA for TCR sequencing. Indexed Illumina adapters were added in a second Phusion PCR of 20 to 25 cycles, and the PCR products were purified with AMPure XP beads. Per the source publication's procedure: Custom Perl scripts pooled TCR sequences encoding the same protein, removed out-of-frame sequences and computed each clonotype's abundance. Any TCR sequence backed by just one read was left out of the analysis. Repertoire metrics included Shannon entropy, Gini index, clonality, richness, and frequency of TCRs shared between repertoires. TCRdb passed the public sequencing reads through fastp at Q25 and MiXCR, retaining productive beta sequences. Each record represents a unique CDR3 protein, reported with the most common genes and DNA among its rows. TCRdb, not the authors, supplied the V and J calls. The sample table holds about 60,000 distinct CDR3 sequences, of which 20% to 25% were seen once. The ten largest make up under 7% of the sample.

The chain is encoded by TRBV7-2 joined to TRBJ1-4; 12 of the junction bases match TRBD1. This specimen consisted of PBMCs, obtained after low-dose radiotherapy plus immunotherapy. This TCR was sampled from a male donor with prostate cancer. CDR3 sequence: CASSLAPGQGAEKLFF. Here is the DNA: TGTGCCAGCAGCTTAGCACCGGGACAGGGGGCCGAAAAACTGTTTTTT.